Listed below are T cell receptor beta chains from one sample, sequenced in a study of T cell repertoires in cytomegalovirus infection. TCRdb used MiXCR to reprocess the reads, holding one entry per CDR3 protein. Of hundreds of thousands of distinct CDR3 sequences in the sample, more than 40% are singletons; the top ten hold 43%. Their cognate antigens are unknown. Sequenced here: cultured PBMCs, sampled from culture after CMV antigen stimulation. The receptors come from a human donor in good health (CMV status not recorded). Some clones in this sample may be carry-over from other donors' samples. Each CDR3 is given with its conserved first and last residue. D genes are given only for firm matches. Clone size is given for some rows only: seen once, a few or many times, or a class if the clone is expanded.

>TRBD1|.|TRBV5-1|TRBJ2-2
TGCGCCAGCAGCTTGGTGACAGGGGGGACCGGGGAGCTGTTTTTT
CASSLVTGGTGELFF
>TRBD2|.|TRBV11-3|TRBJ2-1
TGTGCCAGCAGCTTAGGTGGGACTAGCCACAATGAGCAGTTCTTC
CASSLGGTSHNEQFF
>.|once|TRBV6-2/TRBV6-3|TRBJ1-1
TGTGCCAGCAGTTACTCGGCAGGGATCGACACTGAAGCTTTCTTT
CASSYSAGIDTEAFF
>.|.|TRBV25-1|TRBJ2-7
TGTGCCAGCAGCGGTCTCAGCCGGGGATCCCCCTCCTACGAGCAGTACTTC
CASSGLSRGSPSYEQYF
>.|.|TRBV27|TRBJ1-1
TGTGCCAGCAGGACCCGGGACAATCGCGCGGAAGCTTTCTTT
CASRTRDNRAEAFF
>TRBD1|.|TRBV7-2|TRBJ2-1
TGTGCCAGCAGCGGCCAACAGGGGAGTGAGCAGTTCTTC
CASSGQQGSEQFF
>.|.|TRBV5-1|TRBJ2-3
TGCGCCAGCAGCCTGACGGGACCCAGATTTGATACGCAGTATTTT
CASSLTGPRFDTQYF
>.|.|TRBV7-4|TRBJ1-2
TGTGCCAGCAGCCCCGGGACAACCGAGGGCTACACCTTC
CASSPGTTEGYTF
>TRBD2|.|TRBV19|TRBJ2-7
TGTGCCTTCGAAGCGGGGCCTTTTAGCTCCTACAAGCAGTACTTC
CAFEAGPFSSYKQYF
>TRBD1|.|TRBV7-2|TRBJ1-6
TGTGCCAGCAGCCCGGACAGGGGCCCTTCCCTCCACTTT
CASSPDRGPSLHF
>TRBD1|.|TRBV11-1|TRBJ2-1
TGTGCCAGCAGCATTAACAGGGGAGACAATGAGCAGTTCTTC
CASSINRGDNEQFF
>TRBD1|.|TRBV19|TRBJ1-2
TGTGCCAGTAGGCTTCAGGGACAGGACTATGGCTACACCTTC
CASRLQGQDYGYTF
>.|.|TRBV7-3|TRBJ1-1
TGTGCCAGCAGCTTAGAGCCAGGGGCGCGGGCTTTCTTT
CASSLEPGARAFF
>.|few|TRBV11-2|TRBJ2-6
TGTGCCAGCAGCCCTTCCAGGGGAAGAGGGGCCAACGTCCTGACTTTC
CASSPSRGRGANVLTF
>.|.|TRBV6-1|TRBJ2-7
TGTGCCTCAACTGTGGGGGAACGCTCCGGGGAGCAGTACTTC
CASTVGERSGEQYF
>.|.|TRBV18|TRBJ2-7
TGTGCCAGCTCACCAAGGACAGCAATCTCCTACGAGCAGTACTTC
CASSPRTAISYEQYF
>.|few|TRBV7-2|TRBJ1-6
TGTGCCAGCAGCCTATCGCCAAGGAACTCCTATAATTCACCCCTCCACTTT
CASSLSPRNSYNSPLHF
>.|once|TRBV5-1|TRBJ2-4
TGCGCCAGCAGCTTGTTCGGACAGTACAAAAACATTCAGTACTTC
CASSLFGQYKNIQYF
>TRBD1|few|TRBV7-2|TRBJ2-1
TGTGCCAGCAGCCTACGACAGGGGCTATCGAATGAGCAGTTCTTC
CASSLRQGLSNEQFF
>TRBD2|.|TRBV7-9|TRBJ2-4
TGTGCCAGCAGCCCAGAGGTAGCGGGGGGGCCCAAAAACATTCAGTACTTC
CASSPEVAGGPKNIQYF
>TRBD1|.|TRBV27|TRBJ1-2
TGTGCCAGCAGTTTATTCGGGACAGCCTATAGTGGCTACACCTTC
CASSLFGTAYSGYTF
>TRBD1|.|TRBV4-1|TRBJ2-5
TGTGCCAGCAGCCAGAGGACAGGGTCCGAGACCCAGTACTTC
CASSQRTGSETQYF
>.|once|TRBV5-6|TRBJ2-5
TGTGCCAGCAGCTTATCGACCGCGTACCAAGAGACCCAGTACTTC
CASSLSTAYQETQYF
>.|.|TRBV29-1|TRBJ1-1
TGCAGCGGGATTGTCACTGAAGCTTTCTTT
CSGIVTEAFF
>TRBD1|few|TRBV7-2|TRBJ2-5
TGTGCCAGCAGCCGGGACAGGGGGCGGCAAGAGACCCAGTACTTC
CASSRDRGRQETQYF
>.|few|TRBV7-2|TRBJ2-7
TGTGCCAGCAGCTTAGCCGCGGTTTCCTACGAGCAGTACTTC
CASSLAAVSYEQYF
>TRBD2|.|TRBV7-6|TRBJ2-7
TGTGCCAGCAGCATCGGACTAGCGGGGGCCTACGAGCAGTACTTC
CASSIGLAGAYEQYF
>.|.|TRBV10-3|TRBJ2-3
TGTGCCATCAGTGGCGGCACAGGCACAGATACGCAGTATTTT
CAISGGTGTDTQYF
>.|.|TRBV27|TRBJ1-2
TGTGCCAGCAGCGGGGGAGAGAGCTATGGCTACACCTTC
CASSGGESYGYTF
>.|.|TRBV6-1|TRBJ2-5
TGTGCCAGCAGTGAAGGGAGACGGTACGGGACCCAGTACTTC
CASSEGRRYGTQYF
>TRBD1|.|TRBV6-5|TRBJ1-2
TGTGCCAGCAGGAAAACAGGGGGCAACTATGGCTACACCTTC
CASRKTGGNYGYTF
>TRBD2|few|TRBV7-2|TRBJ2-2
TGTGCCAGCAGACGAGCGGGGTTAACCGGGGAGCTGTTTTTT
CASRRAGLTGELFF
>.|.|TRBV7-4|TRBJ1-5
TGTGCCAGCAGCTTTTCGTCCAGCGGGGGAGGCCAGCCCCAGCATTTT
CASSFSSSGGGQPQHF
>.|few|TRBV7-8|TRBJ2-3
TGTGCCAGCAGTCAAGTACCGGGTTATCCACCCCCCGATACGCAGTATTTT
CASSQVPGYPPPDTQYF
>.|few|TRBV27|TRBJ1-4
TGTGCCAGCAGTTTACGAATGAGGGTTGAAAAACTGTTTTTT
CASSLRMRVEKLFF
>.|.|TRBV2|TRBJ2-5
TGTGCCAGCAGTGTGGGGACTTCTCAGACCCAGTACTTC
CASSVGTSQTQYF
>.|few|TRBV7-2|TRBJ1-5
TGTGCCAGTACCCCAGGGGTCAATCAGCCCCAGCATTTT
CASTPGVNQPQHF